This T cell receptor beta chain came from a study of T cells in Graves' hyperthyroidism and ophthalmopathy (dated by TCRdb to between 2019 and 2020). Study-level background: Peripheral blood was collected at initial diagnosis, before any treatment. The paper describes TCR Vbeta CDR3 sequencing of 130 to 150 peripheral blood samples, made up of roughly 40 ophthalmopathy patients, roughly 72 hyperthyroidism patients and roughly 17 progressor patients. The roughly 90 discovery patients were divided at random into training and test sets in a 7:3 ratio. An independent validation cohort of under 20 hyperthyroidism patients and approximately 15 patients who later progressed to ophthalmopathy tested prospective prediction of ophthalmopathy. Thyroid tissue and blood T-cell repertoires from about six Graves' hyperthyroidism patients were also compared in the study. After blood sampling, hyperthyroidism patients were treated with methimazole at a starting dose of 30 mg daily, and ophthalmopathy patients were treated with high-dose intravenous methylprednisolone. A discovery cohort of about a hundred patients, approximately 45 with Graves' ophthalmopathy and under 60 with stable Graves' hyperthyroidism, was used to find distinguishing TCR V-J signatures.

Looking up the germline V gene yields CDR1 MDHEN and CDR2 SYDVKM. V loses 11 bases of germline sequence and J loses 15 bases, and the interval between the two ends is 14 bases. The CDR3 sequence holds 10 residues, the cysteine and phenylalanine included. Only the CDR3 DNA stays, 30 bases, in frame from base 1. Moderately to severely active disease, a Clinical Activity Score of at least 3, a NOSPECS grade of at least 4, and a duration under 3 months were present in ophthalmopathy patients. The study excluded patients with uncontrolled infections, other autoimmune diseases, pregnancy or lactation. Diagnoses were established on the basis of clinical symptoms, serum thyroxine and TRAb, thyroid ultrasound, and orbital computed tomography. Ficoll-Paque density gradient centrifugation was used to isolate PBMCs from 8 to 10 ml of fresh peripheral blood. Trizol reagent was used to extract total RNA, and RNA quality was then checked on an Agilent 2100 Bioanalyzer.

The TCR beta CDR3 regions were amplified from the RNA transcripts. For the first round of RT-PCR on the TCR CDR3, the HTBI primer set was used together with the Qiagen OneStep RT-PCR kit. The libraries were constructed in a second round of multiplex PCR and then size-selected and purified. The libraries were sequenced on an Illumina HiSeq2000 using paired-end 100 bp reads. The authors' pipeline ran thus. SOAPnuke was used to process the raw data, removing reads that contained adapters or uncalled bases, had a mean Phred below 15, or lacked an exact match to the constant primer or identifier. High-quality paired reads were merged with COPE v1.2.5, and unique nucleotide sequences were defined as clonotypes. MiTCR v1.1 was used to align clonotypes to the IMGT TRBV, TRBD and TRBJ reference segments. The analysis was restricted to V-J combinations with a frequency above 0.0001, which together covered 99.2% of the repertoires. The TCS score was defined as the ratio of F50 (clonal expansion) to E x V (chaos), calculated using BLOSUM62-based TCRdist between CDR3 peptides within each V-J. Welch's t-statistics and random forest reduced roughly 540 V-J features to roughly 13, which were used in a naive Bayes classifier (R e1071). Using fastp trimming at Q25 and MiXCR clonotype assembly, TCRdb reanalyzed the public sequencing data and kept in-frame beta chains. Entries are consolidated by CDR3 protein sequence, retaining the most common genes and DNA. TCRdb, not the authors, supplied the V and J calls. The sample contains some 500,000 distinct CDR3 sequences, around 15% of them found a single time. Roughly 29% of the sample is taken by the ten largest.

Beyond this particular receptor, the publication reports: In validation, progression to ophthalmopathy was predicted by the model with roughly 71% sensitivity and around 75% specificity, a median of around 6.5 months before onset. Sample size was not statistically predetermined, and investigators were not blinded to group allocation. A model built on a 13 V-J signature distinguished ophthalmopathy from stable hyperthyroidism, reaching around 90% sensitivity and about 81% specificity in cross-validation and 80%/75% in testing. Most expanded thyroid clonotypes (frequency above 0.001) were also found in blood, which suggests that blood repertoires may mirror thyroid immune responses.

This clonotype was observed a handful of times. Its antigen is unknown. Per-nucleotide qualities are absent, and no much larger clonotype sits a single base away. The chain joins TRBV28 to TRBJ1-6; the D segment could be TRBD1, given 6 matching bases. The sequencing input was blood. This sequence originates from a woman in her thirties with Graves' ophthalmopathy. The nucleotide sequence is given as TGTGCCGGAGGAGACAGGCTCCTCCACTTT. Its translation reads: CAGGDRLLHF.